This record covers a single TCR beta chain. Its antigen is not identified. Per the germline V gene, CDR1 is ENHRY and CDR2 is SYGVKD. The ends lost 7 bases at V and 4 bases at J; junction bases unmatched: 4. The CDR3 extends over 15 amino acids. The sample is drawn from a study of cytomegalovirus exposure and HLA in healthy donors. Study results and caveats: The CMV antigen specificity of a few CMV-associated chains was confirmed through in vitro analysis.

The primer mix had 60 Vbeta and 13 Jbeta primers. Produced via immunoSEQ multiplex PCR; TCRdb's table is partial and in-frame only. There are some 170,000 clones in the sample; less than 90% occur only once, and about 4% lies in the top ten. The sequenced sample consisted of PBMCs. This sequence originates from a man in his fifties in good health and CMV-seropositive. The chain uses TRBV10-3 and TRBJ2-3, with 14 bases that match TRBD2. CDR3 sequence: CAIMTSGGVSDTQYF. For the CDR3, the DNA is TGTGCCATCATGACTAGCGGGGGGGTGTCAGATACGCAGTATTTT.